The rows below give T cell receptor beta chains drawn from one sample of a study of PD-L1 blockade in urothelial cancer. The repertoire was sequenced with immunoSEQ multiplex PCR; TCRdb's copy has only in-frame clones and lacks some. The sample holds 87,000 or so clones, roughly 84% seen once. Source: PBMCs, taken around atezolizumab (anti-PD-L1) treatment. These TCRs come from a man aged 60 to 69 with urothelial cancer. The CDR3 runs from the conserved cysteine through the conserved F or W. The D gene is left open where the match is weak. Clone size is given for some rows only: seen once, a few or many times, or a class if the clone is expanded.

J,D,size,V,CDR3,DNA
TRBJ2-3,TRBD2,.,TRBV7-9,CASSKNSGTTDTQYF,TGTGCCAGCAGCAAAAATAGCGGGACCACAGATACGCAGTATTTT
TRBJ2-7,.,.,TRBV19,CASSVTGSSYEQYF,TGTGCCAGTAGCGTGACCGGGAGCTCCTACGAGCAGTACTTC
TRBJ2-7,.,once,TRBV19,CASSIVQGPYEQYF,TGTGCCAGTAGTATAGTACAGGGCCCCTACGAGCAGTACTTC
TRBJ1-5,TRBD1,few,TRBV6-1,CASSGRQGRMPQHF,TGTGCCAGCAGTGGGAGACAGGGGAGGATGCCCCAGCATTTT
TRBJ1-5,.,.,TRBV6-1,CASSEAYANSNQPQHF,TGTGCCAGCAGTGAAGCCTACGCAAATAGCAATCAGCCCCAGCATTTT
TRBJ1-5,TRBD1,.,TRBV19,CASSIENGQGSNQPQHF,TGTGCCAGTAGTATCGAGAATGGACAGGGGTCAAATCAGCCCCAGCATTTT
TRBJ2-1,TRBD1,once,TRBV7-2,CASSLTGQGGNEQFF,TGTGCCAGCAGCTTAACGGGACAGGGGGGCAATGAGCAGTTCTTC
TRBJ2-7,TRBD2,.,TRBV6-1,CASSVAGAALGQYF,TGTGCCAGCAGCGTAGCGGGGGCCGCCTTGGGGCAGTACTTC
TRBJ2-3,TRBD1,.,TRBV4-1,CASSQAAGGRDTQYF,TGCGCCAGCAGCCAAGCGGCAGGGGGTCGGGATACGCAGTATTTT
TRBJ2-5,TRBD2,once,TRBV11-1,CASSPLTSGGAETQYF,TGTGCCAGCAGCCCCTTGACTAGCGGGGGGGCAGAGACCCAGTACTTC
TRBJ1-1,.,.,TRBV7-9,CASSLSSPGMTEAFF,TGTGCCAGCAGCTTATCGTCACCAGGGATGACTGAAGCTTTCTTT
TRBJ1-2,.,once,TRBV5-5,CASSLAGGDFGGYTF,TGTGCCAGCAGCTTGGCGGGGGGGGACTTTGGTGGCTACACCTTC
TRBJ1-5,.,.,TRBV19,CASSSRVWGNQPQHF,TGTGCCAGTAGTAGCAGGGTTTGGGGCAATCAGCCCCAGCATTTT
TRBJ1-2,.,.,TRBV5-6,CASSLDRSVYGYTF,TGTGCCAGCAGCTTGGATCGCAGCGTTTATGGCTACACCTTC
TRBJ2-3,.,.,TRBV4-1,CASSQPLRGSADTQYF,TGCGCCAGCAGCCAACCCTTAAGAGGGTCCGCAGATACGCAGTATTTT
TRBJ1-5,TRBD1,once,TRBV30,CAWSVLGGTGAYSNQPQHF,TGTGCCTGGAGTGTACTTGGCGGGACAGGGGCTTATAGCAATCAGCCCCAGCATTTT
TRBJ1-2,TRBD1,few,TRBV6-6,CASSLSYGRQGGGYTF,TGTGCCAGCAGCCTTTCTTATGGACGACAGGGTGGCGGCTACACCTTC
TRBJ1-1,.,.,TRBV19,CASSVAGITEAFF,TGTGCCAGTAGTGTAGCAGGGATCACTGAAGCTTTCTTT
TRBJ1-5,.,.,TRBV10-2,CASTNSGNQPQHF,TGCGCCAGCACAAATTCAGGGAATCAGCCCCAGCATTTT
TRBJ2-5,.,once,TRBV19,CASSTRQVKETQYF,TGTGCCAGTAGTACGCGACAGGTTAAAGAGACCCAGTACTTC
TRBJ2-7,.,.,TRBV4-2,CASSQDRQGGYYEQYF,TGTGCCAGCAGCCAAGATCGGCAGGGGGGATACTACGAGCAGTACTTC
TRBJ2-3,.,.,TRBV28,CASSLPTQGGSSTDTQYF,TGTGCCAGCAGTTTACCTACGCAAGGAGGATCTAGCACAGATACGCAGTATTTT
TRBJ2-1,TRBD2,.,TRBV27,CASSLLSRTSGRLNEQFF,TGTGCCAGCAGTTTATTATCTCGGACTAGCGGGAGATTGAATGAGCAGTTCTTC
TRBJ1-2,.,few,TRBV30,CAWRKERQTNYGYTF,TGTGCCTGGAGGAAAGAGAGGCAGACTAACTATGGCTACACCTTC
TRBJ2-1,TRBD2,.,TRBV11-2,CASSPRGLAGYGEQFF,TGTGCCAGCAGCCCCCGGGGACTAGCGGGATATGGTGAGCAGTTCTTC
TRBJ2-7,.,.,TRBV7-9,CASSRLESEQYF,TGTGCCAGCAGCCGTTTAGAATCCGAGCAGTACTTC
TRBJ2-1,.,.,TRBV5-4,CASSLGGQNNNEQFF,TGTGCCAGCAGCTTGGGAGGGCAGAACAACAATGAGCAGTTCTTC
TRBJ1-2,.,.,TRBV11-2,CASRTGEYYGYTF,TGTGCCAGCAGGACGGGGGAGTACTATGGCTACACCTTC
TRBJ2-3,TRBD2,.,TRBV7-3,CASSFSGGASDTQYF,TGTGCCAGCAGCTTTAGCGGGGGGGCCTCGGATACGCAGTATTTT
TRBJ2-2,.,.,TRBV4-1,CASSQQGGNTGELFF,TGCGCCAGCAGCCAACAGGGGGGGAACACCGGGGAGCTGTTTTTT
TRBJ2-5,TRBD2,.,TRBV11-1,CASSVGTSGQETQYF,TGTGCCAGCAGCGTCGGGACTAGCGGTCAAGAGACCCAGTACTTC